The entry below gives a single TCR beta chain sequence along with its context. Source study methods: Reference gene primer amplification gave nucleated cell count estimates. Libraries were prepared by immunoSEQ multiplex PCR; TCRdb keeps only in-frame clonotypes and omits some of them. Clone size and V and J calls were adopted from that table, with D and trimming inferred from the DNA. The sample records around 140,000 clones, more than 75% being singletons. CDR3 size: 17 residues. V was clipped by 3 bases and J by 3 bases; unmatched bases: 10. Germline CDR1 KGHSH, CDR2 LQKENI. This entry belongs to a study of blood T cell repertoires in COVID-19. Study-level background: The samples span acute and convalescent COVID-19 from the United States, Italy and Spain. T cells, B-cell-depleted T cells, or PBMCs supplied cDNA or gDNA.

The sample was peripheral blood. The chain combines TRBV18 with TRBJ2-1, with 8 bases lining up with TRBD1. The source of this sequence is a woman aged 45-65 years with active or convalescent COVID-19. The CDR3 DNA sequence: TGTGCCAGCTCACCTAACCCCCGGGACAGGAGCTACAATGAGCAGTTCTTC. Amino acid sequence: CASSPNPRDRSYNEQFF.